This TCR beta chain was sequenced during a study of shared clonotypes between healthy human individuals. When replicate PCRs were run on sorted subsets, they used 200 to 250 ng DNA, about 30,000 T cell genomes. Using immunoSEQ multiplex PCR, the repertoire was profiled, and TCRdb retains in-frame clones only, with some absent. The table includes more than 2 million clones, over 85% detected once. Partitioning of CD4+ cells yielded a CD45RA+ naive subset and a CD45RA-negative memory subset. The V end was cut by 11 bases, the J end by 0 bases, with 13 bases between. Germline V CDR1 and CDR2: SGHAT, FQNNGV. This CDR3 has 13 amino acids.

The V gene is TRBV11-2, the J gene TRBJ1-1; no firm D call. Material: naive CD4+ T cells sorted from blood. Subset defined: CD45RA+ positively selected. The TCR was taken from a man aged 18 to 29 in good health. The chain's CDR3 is CASQGQMNTEAFF. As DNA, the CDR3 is TGTGCCTCTCAAGGGCAGATGAACACTGAAGCTTTCTTT.